A single sample gave rise to the 20 T cell receptor beta chains below, sequenced in a study of blood T cell repertoires in COVID-19. Sequenced by immunoSEQ multiplex PCR; TCRdb stores in-frame clones only, minus some. The data show about 280,000 clones, approximately 85% seen once. The specimen sequenced was peripheral blood. These TCRs come from a man aged 45-60 years with active or convalescent COVID-19.

The genes are TRBV9 and TRBJ2-2; 9 bases line up with TRBD2. Germline V lookup: CDR1 SGDLS, CDR2 YYNGEE. The V segment lost 0 bases and the J segment 6 bases; nucleotides outside the gene matches: 6. This CDR3 is built from 16 residues. CDR3 residues: CASSVDAGGGAGELFF. The CDR3 DNA sequence: TGTGCCAGCAGCGTAGATGCGGGAGGGGGGGCCGGGGAGCTGTTTTTT. The full variable domain, its missing parts supplied by reference TRBV9 and TRBJ2-2, is DSGVTQTPKHLITATGQRVTLRCSPRSGDLSVYWYQQSLDQGLQFLIQYYNGEERAKGNILERFSAQQFPDLHSELNLSSLELGDSALYFCASSVDAGGGAGELFFGEGSRLTVL.

The chain combines TRBV18 with TRBJ1-3; D is unresolved. Trimming stripped 0 bases from V and 0 bases from J, with 6 bases between. Germline V gene lookup returns CDR1 KGHSH and CDR2 LQKENI. The CDR3 covers 15 residues. The CDR3 is CASSPPYNSGNTIYF. The CDR3 DNA sequence: TGTGCCAGCTCACCACCGTACAACTCTGGAAACACCATATATTTT. The variable domain in full, with the rest retrieved from reference TRBV18 and TRBJ1-3, is NAGVMQNPRHLVRRRGQEARLRCSPMKGHSHVYWYRQLPEEGLKFMVYLQKENIIDESGMPKERFSAEFPKEGPSILRIQQVVRGDSAAYFCASSPPYNSGNTIYFGEGSWLTVV.

This rearrangement joins TRBV10-3 to TRBJ2-1; D may be TRBD2 (6 bases). Germline V gene sequence: CDR1 ENHRY, CDR2 SYGVKD. V was clipped by 6 bases and J by 6 bases, with 12 bases between them. The CDR3 spans 13 residues. The CDR3 DNA sequence: TGTGCCATCAGGGGGACTCCGGCCAATGAGCAGTTCTTC. This encodes CAIRGTPANEQFF.

This chain connects TRBV2 to TRBJ1-4; perhaps TRBD1 as D (6 bases). The CDR3 has 14 amino acids. V dropped 4 bases and J dropped 7 bases, with 13 bases sitting between them. CDR1 is SNHLY, CDR2 FYNNEI, per germline. CDR3 in amino acids: CASSGRGAGEKLFF. The CDR3 coding sequence is TGTGCCAGCAGTGGACGGGGGGCTGGTGAAAAACTGTTTTTT.

The sample holds one count of this clone. CDR3 bases: TGTGCCAGCTCACCACGGCTAGCGGGAGGAGAAGATACGCAGTATTTT. Translating it yields CASSPRLAGGEDTQYF. This sequence joins TRBV18 and TRBJ2-3, with 11 bases fitting TRBD2. The CDR3 contains 16 residues. Germline-derived CDR1 and CDR2 are KGHSH and LQKENI. V gave up 1 base and J gave up 5 bases; unmatched junction bases: 5.

V is TRBV14 and J is TRBJ1-4, with 7 nucleotides matching TRBD1. Germline V CDR1 and CDR2: SGHDN, FVKESK. V was pared by 4 bases and J by 4 bases, with 6 bases of the junction left unmatched. The CDR3 runs 15 residues. The CDR3 DNA is TGTGCCAGCAGCCCGAACAGGGGTAATAATGAAAAACTGTTTTTT. Protein: CASSPNRGNNEKLFF.

The chain employs TRBV11-2 and TRBJ2-6; D may be TRBD2 (6 bases). V shed 5 bases and J shed 5 bases, with 16 bases lying between them. The germline V gene encodes CDR1 SGHAT and CDR2 FQNNGV. The CDR3 is 16 residues long. This CDR3 is CASSTTRGWRANVLTF. The CDR3 DNA follows: TGTGCCAGCAGCACGACCCGGGGGTGGAGGGCCAACGTCCTGACTTTC.

V and J are TRBV27 and TRBJ2-3; 10 bases are a match to TRBD2. The CDR3 is 21 amino acids. The germline CDR1 and CDR2 sequences are MNHEY and SMNVEV (reference sequence). Unmatched junction bases numbered 15, after V lost 0 bases and J lost 0 bases. CDR3 nucleotide sequence: TGTGCCAGCAGTTTATCACTTCAATACGCAGTAGCGGGAGGAAGCACAGATACGCAGTATTTT. It is translated as CASSLSLQYAVAGGSTDTQYF.

The chain uses TRBV12-3 or TRBV12-4 and TRBJ1-1; D not certain. This CDR3 has 13 residues. V was shortened by 3 bases and J by 6 bases, with 11 bases between the two germline ends. The DNA of the CDR3 is TGTGCCAGCAGTTTTTCAACAGCTCCTGAAGCTTTCTTT. It codes for CASSFSTAPEAFF.

The genes are TRBV5-6 and TRBJ2-1; possible D gene TRBD1, 5 bases. The CDR3 has 13 amino acids. CDR1 and CDR2 from the germline V gene are SGHDT and YYEEEE. Trimming cost V 4 bases and J 7 bases, with 12 bases left between them. The CDR3 coding sequence is TGTGCCAGCAGCCCGGTAGGACATAATGAGCAGTTCTTC. Its protein product is CASSPVGHNEQFF.

The CDR3 loop is CASSPLQVTTEAFF. In nucleotides, the CDR3 is TGTGCCAGCAGCCCTCTTCAGGTGACCACTGAAGCTTTCTTT. The chain carries TRBV14 and TRBJ1-1; no reliable D call. V shed 4 bases and J shed 4 bases, with 13 bases lying between them. Germline-derived CDR1 and CDR2 are SGHDN and FVKESK. CDR3 length: 14 residues. Filled out from reference TRBV14 and TRBJ1-1, the complete variable domain reads EAGVTQFPSHSVIEKGQTVTLRCDPISGHDNLYWYRRVMGKEIKFLLHFVKESKQDESGMPNNRFLAERTGGTYSTLKVQPAELEDSGVYFCASSPLQVTTEAFFGQGTRLTVV.

The V gene is TRBV5-6, the J gene TRBJ1-1; D might be TRBD1 (5 bases). V lost 3 bases and J lost 0, with 15 bases in between. Germline CDR1 reads SGHDT; CDR2 reads YYEEEE. The CDR3 runs 16 residues. The CDR3 is CASSWRGSRLNTEAFF. CDR3 coding DNA: TGTGCCAGCAGCTGGCGGGGGAGCAGACTGAACACTGAAGCTTTCTTT. Full variable domain (rest looked up from reference TRBV5-6 and TRBJ1-1): DAGVTQSPTHLIKTRGQQVTLRCSPKSGHDTVSWYQQALGQGPQFIFQYYEEEERQRGNFPDRFSGHQFPNYSSELNVNALLLGDSALYLCASSWRGSRLNTEAFFGQGTRLTVV.

The rearrangement links TRBV6-6 to TRBJ1-4; no clear D. Trimming cost V 6 bases and J 4 bases, with 12 bases left between them. CDR1 is MNHNY, CDR2 SVGAGI, per germline (reference sequence). CDR3 size: 14 residues. The chain's CDR3 is CASRLAENNEKLFF. The CDR3 region has the DNA TGTGCCAGCAGGCTCGCGGAAAATAATGAAAAACTGTTTTTT.

The gene calls are TRBV6-2 or TRBV6-3 and TRBJ2-7; 11 bases align to TRBD2. There are 17 residues in the CDR3. Germline-derived CDR1 and CDR2 are MNHEY and SVGEGT. V was clipped by 2 bases and J by 1 base; unmatched bases: 7. The DNA for the CDR3 is TGTGCCAGCAGTTACGGAGGGAGGACTAGCGGGTCCTACGAGCAGTACTTC. It codes for CASSYGGRTSGSYEQYF.

The V call is TRBV19, the J call TRBJ2-7; tentatively, D is TRBD2 (6 bases). The CDR3 length is 13 residues. CDR1 and CDR2 (germline): LNHDA, SQIVND (reference sequence). V was trimmed by 6 bases and J by 6 bases, leaving 15 bases between them. The CDR3 nucleotides are TGTGCCAGTAGCCTAGCGATCCGTGGCGAGCAGTACTTC. Its protein is CASSLAIRGEQYF.

The count of this clone is one. V usage is TRBV9 and J usage is TRBJ2-1, with a possible D match to TRBD2 (6 bases). Trimming left V 3 bases short and J 10 bases short, with 11 bases between. In germline, CDR1 is SGDLS, CDR2 YYNGEE. The CDR3 has 12 residues. The CDR3: CASSGDRGEQFF. The CDR3 nucleotides read TGTGCCAGCAGCGGGGATCGGGGGGAGCAGTTCTTC.

J is TRBJ2-7 and V is TRBV7-2, with 9 bases identical to TRBD1. This CDR3 contains 14 residues. Germline CDR1 is SGHTA and CDR2 is FQGNSA. V dropped 6 bases and J dropped 3; count of bases not matched to a gene: 6. The CDR3 sequence: CASSFRDRVYEQYF. For the CDR3, the DNA is TGTGCCAGCAGTTTTAGGGACAGGGTCTACGAGCAGTACTTC. The full variable domain, with the rest looked up from reference TRBV7-2 and TRBJ2-7, is GAGVSQSPSNKVTEKGKDVELRCDPISGHTALYWYRQSLGQGLEFLIYFQGNSAPDKSGLPSDRFSAERTGGSVSTLTIQRTQQEDSAVYLCASSFRDRVYEQYFGPGTRLTVT.

V and J are TRBV6-5 and TRBJ2-7, with D perhaps TRBD1 (6 bases). Trimming removed 4 bases at V and 3 bases at J, with 13 bases between. Per the germline V gene, CDR1 is MNHEY and CDR2 is SVGAGI. The CDR3 contains 14 residues. Here the CDR3 DNA reads TGTGCCAGCAGTTCTGGCAGGGGAAACTACGAGCAGTACTTC. Translated: CASSSGRGNYEQYF.

V is TRBV20-1 and J is TRBJ2-5; the D gene is possibly TRBD2 (6 bases). CDR3 length equals 13 residues. CDR1 and CDR2 (germline): DFQATT, SNEGSKA (reference sequence). Trimming removed 6 bases at V and 5 bases at J, with 16 bases between. The CDR3 DNA reads as TGCAGTGCCAGTTATCCGGGAGAGGAGACCCAGTACTTC. Amino acid sequence: CSASYPGEETQYF.

Written as DNA, the CDR3 is TGTGCCTGGAGTAAAGAAAGCGGGGGAGAGACCCAGTACTTC. It specifies CAWSKESGGETQYF. The rearrangement links TRBV30 to TRBJ2-5; 8 nucleotides agree with TRBD2. Germline V gene lookup returns CDR1 GTSNPN and CDR2 SVGIG (reference sequence). CDR3 length equals 14 residues. V trimming: 2 bases; J trimming: 4 bases; junction bases outside the gene matches: 6.